Listed below are T cell receptor beta chains from one sample, sequenced in a study of blood T cells in healthy people across ages. From the 5' RACE reads, TCRdb called clonotypes with MiXCR, one entry per CDR3 protein. The sample lists about 640,000 distinct CDR3 sequences, approximately 40% occurring once. The sample was blood. Receptors were obtained from an older man in good health. Each CDR3 is given with its conserved first and last residue. The D gene is left open where the match is weak. Size tells how often a clone was seen (once, few, many) or the class of an expanded clone, and some rows leave it out.

CDR3aa: CSVELSIYGYTF; CDR3nt: TGCAGCGTTGAGCTCAGTATCTATGGCTACACCTTC; d_gene: NA; abundance: many; v_gene: TRBV29-1; j_gene: TRBJ1-2
CDR3aa: CASSLSRRGLKDGYTF; CDR3nt: TGTGCCAGCAGTTTATCCAGAAGGGGGTTGAAGGATGGCTACACCTTC; d_gene: NA; abundance: NA; v_gene: TRBV28; j_gene: TRBJ1-2
CDR3aa: CASSYLGGRPFTDTQYF; CDR3nt: TGTGCCAGCAGTTACCTTGGCGGGAGGCCATTCACAGATACGCAGTATTTT; d_gene: TRBD2; abundance: few; v_gene: TRBV6-2/TRBV6-3; j_gene: TRBJ2-3
CDR3aa: CASRQTGYNEQFF; CDR3nt: TGTGCCAGCAGGCAAACGGGATACAATGAGCAGTTCTTC; d_gene: NA; abundance: NA; v_gene: TRBV7-2; j_gene: TRBJ2-1
CDR3aa: CASSLAVREQYF; CDR3nt: TGTGCCAGCAGCTTAGCGGTTCGCGAGCAGTACTTC; d_gene: NA; abundance: NA; v_gene: TRBV7-2; j_gene: TRBJ2-7
CDR3aa: CASSPQRTNYGYTF; CDR3nt: TGTGCCAGCAGTCCTCAACGGACCAACTATGGCTACACCTTC; d_gene: NA; abundance: NA; v_gene: TRBV12-3/TRBV12-4; j_gene: TRBJ1-2
CDR3aa: CASSQDPESAQYF; CDR3nt: TGTGCCAGCAGCCAAGATCCGGAGTCGGCGCAGTATTTT; d_gene: NA; abundance: NA; v_gene: TRBV3-1; j_gene: TRBJ2-3
CDR3aa: CASSNSIYGYTF; CDR3nt: TGTGCCAGCAGTAACTCCATCTATGGCTACACCTTC; d_gene: NA; abundance: once; v_gene: TRBV28; j_gene: TRBJ1-2
CDR3aa: CASSQDTGGNTEAFF; CDR3nt: TGCGCCAGCAGCCAAGATACCGGAGGGAACACTGAAGCTTTCTTT; d_gene: NA; abundance: NA; v_gene: TRBV4-3; j_gene: TRBJ1-1
CDR3aa: CASSLPGLAVTDTQYF; CDR3nt: TGTGCCAGCAGTTTACCGGGACTAGCGGTAACAGATACGCAGTATTTT; d_gene: TRBD2; abundance: NA; v_gene: TRBV12-3/TRBV12-4; j_gene: TRBJ2-3
CDR3aa: CASSWDNTDTQYF; CDR3nt: TGTGCCAGCAGCTGGGACAACACAGATACGCAGTATTTT; d_gene: NA; abundance: NA; v_gene: TRBV9; j_gene: TRBJ2-3
CDR3aa: CSTHGSGTQSGTDTQYF; CDR3nt: TGCAGTACACACGGGTCGGGGACCCAATCGGGCACAGATACGCAGTATTTT; d_gene: NA; abundance: NA; v_gene: TRBV20-1; j_gene: TRBJ2-3
CDR3aa: CASSVQWRGAYGYTF; CDR3nt: TGTGCCAGCAGTGTCCAATGGAGGGGGGCTTATGGCTACACCTTC; d_gene: NA; abundance: few; v_gene: TRBV6-1; j_gene: TRBJ1-2
CDR3aa: CASSLGTGIYQPQHF; CDR3nt: TGTGCCAGCAGTTTAGGGACAGGGATTTATCAGCCCCAGCATTTT; d_gene: TRBD1; abundance: few; v_gene: TRBV12-3/TRBV12-4; j_gene: TRBJ1-5
CDR3aa: CSARGFGAGTSGTRADTQYF; CDR3nt: TGCAGTGCTAGAGGCTTTGGGGCGGGGACTAGCGGGACGAGGGCAGATACGCAGTATTTT; d_gene: TRBD2; abundance: NA; v_gene: TRBV20-1; j_gene: TRBJ2-3